The sequence of this T cell receptor beta chain was determined in a study of cytomegalovirus exposure and HLA in healthy donors. Study-wide results and limits: As a later analysis showed, several of the most significant clusters appeared to be linked to common viral pathogens.

This clone was detected only once. As yet, its antigen is unknown. With 60 Vbeta and 13 Jbeta primers, the PCR was carried out. Method: immunoSEQ multiplex PCR; TCRdb's copy keeps in-frame clones and lacks some. The sample includes around 150,000 clones, roughly 85% of them seen just once. Germline values: CDR1 MDHEN, CDR2 SYDVKM. V lost 11 bases, J lost 1 base, and 9 bases stayed unmatched. This CDR3 comprises 15 residues. This rearrangement joins TRBV28 to TRBJ1-5; 9 bases align to TRBD1. The material sequenced was PBMCs. The receptor was isolated from a man in his forties in good health and CMV-seropositive. As DNA, the CDR3 is TGTGCCGCCTGGACAGGGGAAGTGAGCAATCAGCCCCAGCATTTT. Translated, it gives CAAWTGEVSNQPQHF.